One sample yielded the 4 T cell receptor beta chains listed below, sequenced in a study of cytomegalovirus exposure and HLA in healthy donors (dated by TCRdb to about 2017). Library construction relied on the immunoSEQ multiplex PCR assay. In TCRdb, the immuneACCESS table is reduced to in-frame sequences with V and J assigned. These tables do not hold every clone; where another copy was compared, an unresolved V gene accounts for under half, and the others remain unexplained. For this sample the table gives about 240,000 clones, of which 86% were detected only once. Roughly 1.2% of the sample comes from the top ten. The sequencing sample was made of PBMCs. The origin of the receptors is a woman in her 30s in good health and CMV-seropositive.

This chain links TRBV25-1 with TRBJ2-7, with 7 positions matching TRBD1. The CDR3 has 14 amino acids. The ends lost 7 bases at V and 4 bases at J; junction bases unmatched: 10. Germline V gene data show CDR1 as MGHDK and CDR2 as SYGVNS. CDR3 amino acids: CASTPGGKPYEQYF. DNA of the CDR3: TGTGCCAGCACACCAGGGGGAAAACCTTACGAGCAGTACTTC.

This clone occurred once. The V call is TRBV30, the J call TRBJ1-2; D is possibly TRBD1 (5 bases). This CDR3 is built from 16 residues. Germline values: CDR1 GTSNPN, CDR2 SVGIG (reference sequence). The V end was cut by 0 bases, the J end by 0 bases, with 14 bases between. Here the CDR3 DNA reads TGTGCCTGGAGTGTGAAGGGAGGGGTTGCTAACTATGGCTACACCTTC. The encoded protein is CAWSVKGGVANYGYTF.

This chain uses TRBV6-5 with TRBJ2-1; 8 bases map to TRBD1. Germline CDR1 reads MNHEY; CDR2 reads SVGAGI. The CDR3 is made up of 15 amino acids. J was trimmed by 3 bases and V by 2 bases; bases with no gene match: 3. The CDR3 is CASSYGTGNYNEQFF. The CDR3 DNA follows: TGTGCCAGCAGTTACGGGACAGGCAACTACAATGAGCAGTTCTTC.

The CDR3 bases are TGTGCCAGCAGCCGGTACAACCGGGACAGGGGCATGTGGCGAAACACCATATATTTT. It codes for CASSRYNRDRGMWRNTIYF. The chain combines TRBV7-6 with TRBJ1-3; 10 bases fit TRBD1. Germline V gene sequence: CDR1 SGHVS, CDR2 FNYEAQ. CDR3 size: 19 residues. Trimming at V came to 5 bases and at J to 5 bases, leaving 18 bases not matched to a gene.